What follows is one TCR beta chain and its context. In the authors' methods: Reference gene primers were amplified, and this amplification served to estimate nucleated cell counts. Data came from immunoSEQ multiplex PCR; TCRdb stores just in-frame clones and leaves some out. That table gives V, J and clone size, and the DNA gave D and trimming. The table shows some 200,000 clones, with around 84% occurring only once. The entry originates in a study of blood T cell repertoires in COVID-19. Study as a whole: COVID-19 samples, acute and convalescent, were from the United States, Italy and Spain. In each case, the material was cDNA or gDNA derived from T cells, B-cell-depleted T cells, or PBMCs.

CDR1 is LNHDA and CDR2 is SQIVND in the germline V gene (reference sequence). The CDR3 extends over 15 amino acids. Trimming removed 9 bases from V and 1 base from J; junction bases left unmatched: 8. This TCR was sampled from a woman older than 75 with active or convalescent COVID-19. This chain connects TRBV19 to TRBJ1-5, with 8 bases matching TRBD1. The sequencing input was peripheral blood. The CDR3 spells CASLTGAKSNQPQHF. The CDR3 DNA sequence: TGTGCCAGCCTGACAGGGGCCAAAAGCAATCAGCCCCAGCATTTT.